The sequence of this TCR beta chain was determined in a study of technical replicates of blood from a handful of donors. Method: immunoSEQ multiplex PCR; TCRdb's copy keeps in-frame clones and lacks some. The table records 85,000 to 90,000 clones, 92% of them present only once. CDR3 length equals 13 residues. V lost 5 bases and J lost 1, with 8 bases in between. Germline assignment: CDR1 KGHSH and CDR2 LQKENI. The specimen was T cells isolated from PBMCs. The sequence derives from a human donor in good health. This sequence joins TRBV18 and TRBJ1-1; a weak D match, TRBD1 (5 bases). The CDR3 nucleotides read TGTGCCAGCTCAGCGACAGCGAACACTGAAGCTTTCTTT. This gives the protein CASSATANTEAFF.